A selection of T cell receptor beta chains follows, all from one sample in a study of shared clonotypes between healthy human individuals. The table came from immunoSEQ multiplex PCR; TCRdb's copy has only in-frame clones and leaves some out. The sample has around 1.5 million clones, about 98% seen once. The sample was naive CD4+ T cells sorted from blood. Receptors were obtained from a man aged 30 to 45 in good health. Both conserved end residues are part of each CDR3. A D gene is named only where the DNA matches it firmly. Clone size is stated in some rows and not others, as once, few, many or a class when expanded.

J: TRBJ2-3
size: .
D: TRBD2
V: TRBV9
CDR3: CASSVVGRDTQYF
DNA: TGTGCCAGCAGCGTAGTCGGGAGGGATACGCAGTATTTT

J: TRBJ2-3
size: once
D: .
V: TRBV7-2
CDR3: CASSFLWNGQSFTDTQYF
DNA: TGTGCCAGCAGCTTCCTGTGGAATGGGCAATCTTTCACAGATACGCAGTATTTT

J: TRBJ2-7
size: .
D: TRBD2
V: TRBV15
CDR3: CATSRGGGTNEQYF
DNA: TGTGCCACCAGCAGAGGGGGGGGTACGAACGAGCAGTACTTC

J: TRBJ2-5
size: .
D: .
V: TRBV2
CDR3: CATSYQETQYF
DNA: TGTGCCACCTCGTACCAAGAGACCCAGTACTTC

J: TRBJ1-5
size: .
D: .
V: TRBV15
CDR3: CATSRDSQGAGQPQHF
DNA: TGTGCCACCAGCAGAGATTCTCAGGGAGCGGGACAGCCCCAGCATTTT

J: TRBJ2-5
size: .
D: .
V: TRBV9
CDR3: CASSVGGYQETQYF
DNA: TGTGCCAGCAGCGTAGGTGGGTATCAAGAGACCCAGTACTTC

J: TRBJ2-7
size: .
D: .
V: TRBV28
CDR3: CASSLPVTYEQYF
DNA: TGTGCCAGCAGTTTGCCGGTCACCTACGAGCAGTACTTC

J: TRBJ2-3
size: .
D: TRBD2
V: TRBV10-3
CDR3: CAIIEPTAGVSGRTDTQYF
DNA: TGTGCCATCATTGAACCCACCGCGGGAGTTTCTGGACGCACAGATACGCAGTATTTT

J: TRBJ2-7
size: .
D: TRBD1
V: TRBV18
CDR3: CASSPRTGYSYEQYF
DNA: TGTGCCAGCTCACCCCGGACAGGTTACTCCTACGAGCAGTACTTC

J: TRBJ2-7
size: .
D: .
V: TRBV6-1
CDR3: CASIPLGGTYEQYF
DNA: TGTGCCAGCATCCCCCTGGGGGGAACCTACGAGCAGTACTTC

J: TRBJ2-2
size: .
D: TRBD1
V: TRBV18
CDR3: CASSRTGKHTGELFF
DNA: TGTGCCAGCTCCAGGACAGGGAAACACACCGGGGAGCTGTTTTTT

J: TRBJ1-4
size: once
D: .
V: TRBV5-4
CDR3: CASSLSGATNEKLFF
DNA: TGTGCCAGCAGCTTATCAGGGGCAACTAATGAAAAACTGTTTTTT

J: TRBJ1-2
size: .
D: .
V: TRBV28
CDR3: CASSLVVSYGYTF
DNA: TGTGCCAGCAGTTTGGTGGTTTCCTATGGCTACACCTTC

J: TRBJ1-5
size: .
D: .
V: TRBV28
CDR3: CASSLSGAQPQHF
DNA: TGTGCCAGCAGTTTATCGGGGGCTCAGCCCCAGCATTTT

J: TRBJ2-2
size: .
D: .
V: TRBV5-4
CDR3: CASSFHPGLSTGELFF
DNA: TGTGCCAGCAGCTTTCACCCAGGCCTTAGCACCGGGGAGCTGTTTTTT

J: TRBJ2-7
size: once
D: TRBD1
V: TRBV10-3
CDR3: CAISEGGQGRVQYF
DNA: TGTGCCATCAGTGAGGGAGGACAGGGGCGGGTGCAGTACTTC

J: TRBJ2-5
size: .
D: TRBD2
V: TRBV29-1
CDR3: CSVGPAGQETQYF
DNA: TGCAGCGTTGGGCCAGCGGGACAAGAGACCCAGTACTTC

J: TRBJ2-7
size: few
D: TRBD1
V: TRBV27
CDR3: CASSPLTRTGGEQYF
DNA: TGTGCCAGCAGTCCCCTCACCCGGACAGGGGGCGAGCAGTACTTC

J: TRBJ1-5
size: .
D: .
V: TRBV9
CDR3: CASSVGLQTNQPQHF
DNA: TGTGCCAGCAGCGTAGGGTTACAGACAAATCAGCCCCAGCATTTT

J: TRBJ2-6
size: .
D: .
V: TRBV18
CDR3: CASSPRPQVGSGANVLTF
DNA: TGTGCCAGCTCACCACGGCCACAGGTTGGATCTGGGGCCAACGTCCTGACTTTC

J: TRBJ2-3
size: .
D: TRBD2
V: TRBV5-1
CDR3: CASSPRLAGGLGDTQYF
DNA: TGCGCCAGCAGCCCTCGACTAGCGGGAGGGCTCGGAGATACGCAGTATTTT

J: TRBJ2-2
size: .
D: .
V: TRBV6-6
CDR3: CASSYFEGDAGELFF
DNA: TGTGCCAGCAGTTACTTTGAAGGGGACGCCGGGGAGCTGTTTTTT

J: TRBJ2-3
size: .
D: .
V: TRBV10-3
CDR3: CAISDLGLSTDTQYF
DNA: TGTGCCATCAGTGATTTAGGACTGAGCACAGATACGCAGTATTTT

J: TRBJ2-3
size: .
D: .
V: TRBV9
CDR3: CASSVVTDTQYF
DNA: TGTGCCAGCAGCGTAGTTACAGATACGCAGTATTTT

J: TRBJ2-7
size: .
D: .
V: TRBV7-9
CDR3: CASSLLAGSYEQYF
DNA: TGTGCCAGCAGCTTATTAGCTGGGTCCTACGAGCAGTACTTC

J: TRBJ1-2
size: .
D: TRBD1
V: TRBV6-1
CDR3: CASIYRGYGYTF
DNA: TGTGCCAGCATTTACAGGGGCTATGGCTACACCTTC

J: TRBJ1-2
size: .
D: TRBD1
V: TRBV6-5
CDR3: CASTRTGGHGYTF
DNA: TGTGCCAGCACCAGGACAGGGGGCCACGGCTACACCTTC

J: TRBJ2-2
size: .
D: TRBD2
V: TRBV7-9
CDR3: CASSHMGRGLAAPTGELFF
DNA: TGTGCCAGCAGCCACATGGGGCGGGGACTAGCGGCCCCCACCGGGGAGCTGTTTTTT

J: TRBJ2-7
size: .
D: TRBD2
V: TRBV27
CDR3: CASSLSRGIAGGYEQYF
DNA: TGTGCCAGCAGTTTATCTCGAGGGATAGCGGGGGGCTACGAGCAGTACTTC

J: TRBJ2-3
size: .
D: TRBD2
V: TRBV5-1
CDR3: CASKSGKSTDTQYF
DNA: TGCGCCAGCAAGAGCGGGAAGAGCACAGATACGCAGTATTTT

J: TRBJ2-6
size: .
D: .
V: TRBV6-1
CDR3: CASSEGNRGGGANVLTF
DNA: TGTGCCAGCAGTGAAGGAAATCGGGGCGGTGGGGCCAACGTCCTGACTTTC

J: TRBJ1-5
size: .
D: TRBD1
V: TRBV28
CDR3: CASSPGGGNQPQHF
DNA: TGTGCCAGCAGCCCAGGGGGAGGCAATCAGCCCCAGCATTTT

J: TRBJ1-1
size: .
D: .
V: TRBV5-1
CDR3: CASSRGGDSSEAFF
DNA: TGCGCCAGCAGCAGGGGGGGCGACAGCTCGGAAGCTTTCTTT

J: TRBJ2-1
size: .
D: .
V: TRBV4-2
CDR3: CASSQVQGGMNNEQFF
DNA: TGTGCCAGCAGCCAAGTGCAGGGGGGTATGAACAATGAGCAGTTCTTC

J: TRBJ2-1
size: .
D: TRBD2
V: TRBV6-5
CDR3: CASRASGPSYNEQFF
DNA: TGTGCCAGCAGAGCTAGCGGGCCCTCCTACAATGAGCAGTTCTTC

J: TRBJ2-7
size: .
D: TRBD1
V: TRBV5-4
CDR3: CASSPGQGRARYEQYF
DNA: TGTGCCAGCAGCCCAGGACAGGGCAGGGCTAGGTACGAGCAGTACTTC

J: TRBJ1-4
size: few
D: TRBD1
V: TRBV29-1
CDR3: CSVGQGGEKLFF
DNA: TGCAGCGTTGGACAGGGGGGGGAAAAACTGTTTTTT

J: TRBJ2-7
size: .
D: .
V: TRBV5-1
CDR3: CASSSQTSAGTQYF
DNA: TGCGCCAGCAGCTCCCAGACTTCGGCGGGAACGCAGTACTTC

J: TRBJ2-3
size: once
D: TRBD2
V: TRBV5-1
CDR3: CASSSGLAGGWGTDTQYF
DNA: TGCGCCAGCAGCTCCGGACTAGCGGGAGGGTGGGGCACAGATACGCAGTATTTT

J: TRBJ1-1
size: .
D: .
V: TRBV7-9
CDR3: CASSLTGNTEAFF
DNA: TGTGCCAGCAGCTTAACCGGGAACACTGAAGCTTTCTTT

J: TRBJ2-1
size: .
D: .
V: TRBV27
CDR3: CASSRRRAGNEQFF
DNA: TGTGCCAGCAGCCGCAGGAGGGCCGGGAATGAGCAGTTCTTC

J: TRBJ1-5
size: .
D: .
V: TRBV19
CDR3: CATGEVQPQHF
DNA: TGTGCCACCGGAGAAGTTCAGCCCCAGCATTTT

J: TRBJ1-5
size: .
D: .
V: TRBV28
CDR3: CASIRSGGPQPQHF
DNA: TGTGCCAGCATCCGAAGTGGGGGGCCACAGCCCCAGCATTTT

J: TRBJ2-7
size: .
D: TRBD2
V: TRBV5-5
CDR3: CASSPGLAAAYEQYF
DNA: TGTGCCAGCAGCCCGGGACTAGCGGCAGCCTACGAGCAGTACTTC

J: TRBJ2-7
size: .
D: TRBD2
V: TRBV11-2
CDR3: CASSSMGLAGTPYEQYF
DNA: TGTGCCAGCAGCTCAATGGGACTAGCGGGTACACCTTACGAGCAGTACTTC

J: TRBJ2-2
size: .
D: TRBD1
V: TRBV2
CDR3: CASSPGQFGTGELFF
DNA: TGTGCCAGCAGTCCGGGACAGTTCGGCACCGGGGAGCTGTTTTTT

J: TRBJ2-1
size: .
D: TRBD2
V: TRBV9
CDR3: CASSVAFPSGTYNEQFF
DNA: TGTGCCAGCAGCGTAGCCTTCCCTAGCGGTACCTACAATGAGCAGTTCTTC

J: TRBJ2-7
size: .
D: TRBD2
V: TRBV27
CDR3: CASSPRTSSSYEQYF
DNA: TGTGCCAGCAGCCCCAGGACTAGTAGCTCCTACGAGCAGTACTTC

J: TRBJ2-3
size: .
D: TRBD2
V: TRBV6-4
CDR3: CASSSSGRIGGTQYF
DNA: TGTGCCAGCAGTTCTAGCGGGAGAATTGGCGGTACGCAGTATTTT

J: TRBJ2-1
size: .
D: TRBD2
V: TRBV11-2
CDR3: CASGTSGGSYNEQFF
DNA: TGTGCCAGCGGGACTAGCGGAGGGTCCTACAATGAGCAGTTCTTC

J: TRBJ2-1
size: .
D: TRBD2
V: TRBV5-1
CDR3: CASSLYSGSTTEQFF
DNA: TGCGCCAGCAGCTTGTATAGCGGGAGCACCACTGAGCAGTTCTTC

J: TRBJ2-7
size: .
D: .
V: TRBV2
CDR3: CAASPNQVYEQYF
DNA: TGTGCCGCGAGCCCTAACCAGGTTTACGAGCAGTACTTC

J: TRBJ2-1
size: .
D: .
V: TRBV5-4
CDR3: CASSLRSSDEQFF
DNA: TGTGCCAGCAGCTTGCGTAGTTCAGATGAGCAGTTCTTC

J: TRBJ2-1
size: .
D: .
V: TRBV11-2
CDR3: CASSIGSGAYNEQFF
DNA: TGTGCCAGCAGCATCGGGAGTGGCGCCTACAATGAGCAGTTCTTC